This TCR beta chain stems from a study of OX40 agonist ivuxolimab in advanced cancers. Some background on the complete study: Ivuxolimab was a fully human IgG2 agonistic monoclonal antibody targeting the costimulatory receptor OX40 (CD134). Intravenous ivuxolimab was administered to patients every 2 weeks at six dose levels: 0.01, 0.1, 0.3, 1.5, 3 and 10 mg/kg. Among the approximately 54 dose-escalation patients, approximately 20 had hepatocellular carcinoma, 15 or so melanoma, 9 renal cell carcinoma and 9 head and neck cancer. The dose-escalation cohort was roughly 83% male with a mean age of about 65 years, ranging from roughly 20 to 80. Prior anti-PD-1, anti-PD-L1 or anti-CTLA-4 therapy was permitted, and checkpoint inhibitors had been received by about two fifths of dose-escalation patients. Partial responses were achieved by three dose-escalation patients, of whom one had hepatocellular carcinoma and two had cutaneous melanoma. Peripheral TCRbeta sequencing was intended to test whether TCR sequence diversity was altered and clonal T-cell expansion was caused by ivuxolimab. The paper describes the monotherapy dose-escalation part (N ≈ 50 patients) of the phase I trial of ivuxolimab.

Findings and caveats that apply to the study as a whole: In partial responders in the 0.1-3.0 mg/kg groups, normalized peripheral clonal expansion was found to be among the lowest, especially among CD8+ T cells. The antigen specificity of the clonally expanded peripheral T cells was not determined. Clonal expansion of both CD4+ and CD8+ blood T cells was observed from baseline to week 6 at doses 0.1 to 3.0 mg/kg. On average, CD8+ T cells showed more expanded clones than CD4+ T cells after ivuxolimab. Low levels of normalized T-cell clonal expansion were also shown by some nonresponding patients.

For sequencing of the TCRbeta CDR3 region, genomic DNA was extracted from the sorted cells. The immunoSEQ Assay was used for sequencing of TCRbeta CDR3 regions. As stored in TCRdb, this immuneACCESS dataset retains in-frame rearrangements with V and J assigned. A fraction of the clones does not appear; measured against another copy, unresolved V genes explain less than half of the discrepancy, and the remainder lacks a known reason. The sample table contains tens of thousands of clones; only one count was recorded for about 85% of them. The ten most abundant clones make up 0.3% to 0.35% of the sample. The CDR3 runs 17 residues from the cysteine to the phenylalanine. Of the read, only the CDR3 DNA is kept; its 51 bases are in frame from base 1. The CDR1 and CDR2 encoded by the germline V gene are LGHNA and YNFKEQ. The trim is 4 bases for V and 6 bases for J, with a gap of 21 bases between the germline ends.

The trial excluded patients who had a history of autoimmune disease or were on systemic immunosuppression. Peripheral blood for TCR sequencing was collected from all dose cohorts at baseline, on cycle 4 day 1, and on cycle 7 day 1. The samples were drawn from a first-in-human, open-label, multicenter phase I dose-escalation trial of ivuxolimab. Adults with locally advanced or metastatic melanoma, renal cell, hepatocellular, or head and neck squamous cell carcinoma were enrolled in the trial. CD4+ and CD8+ T cells were sorted separately from peripheral blood before TCR sequencing. As for this clone: The antigen it recognizes is unknown. Base quality data are lacking; no much larger clone is found one base away.

Sequencing was performed on CD4+ or CD8+ T cells sorted from blood, taken in a trial of the OX40 agonist ivuxolimab. In this chain, TRBV4-2 is recombined with TRBJ2-2, with a tentative D gene TRBD2 over 5 matching bases. The sequence was collected from an adult with an advanced solid tumor such as melanoma, head and neck, liver or kidney cancer. The bases read TGTGCCAGCAGCCCCCGTATTTTGGCGGGTTCATCCGGGGAGCTGTTTTTT. Its protein reads: CASSPRILAGSSGELFF.